These 9 T cell receptor beta chains were sequenced from one sample in a study of T cells in Graves' hyperthyroidism and ophthalmopathy. TCR beta CDR3 regions were amplified from RNA transcripts. A first-round RT-PCR of the TCR CDR3 used the HTBI primer set. TCRdb passed the multiplex PCR reads through MiXCR, listing each CDR3 protein once. The data show more than 500,000 distinct CDR3 sequences, just over 45% seen once. The sequenced sample was peripheral blood or thyroid tissue (not recorded which). Every receptor here comes from an adult woman with Graves' disease, either hyperthyroidism or ophthalmopathy (not recorded which).

This clonotype was counted a few times. This chain joins TRBV15 and TRBJ1-3; 7 bases align to TRBD1. The V gene end was trimmed by 1 base and the J gene end by 0 bases; junction bases not matched to a gene: 9. Germline V lookup: CDR1 LNHNV, CDR2 YYDKDF (reference sequence). CDR3 length: 18 residues. In nucleotides, the CDR3 is TGTGCCACCAGCAGAGTGAGGGACAGACTGAGCTCTGGAAACACCATATATTTT. It encodes CATSRVRDRLSSGNTIYF.

This clonotype occurred many times. The V call is TRBV11-1, the J call TRBJ2-5; D gene uncertain. Germline V gives CDR1 SGHAT, CDR2 FQDESV (reference sequence). V lost 5 bases and J 4 bases, leaving 11 bases between the germline ends. This CDR3 spans 13 amino acids. CDR3 DNA sequence: TGTGCCAGCAGCCACGACCGCGGAGAGACCCAGTACTTC. Protein sequence: CASSHDRGETQYF.

The rearrangement links TRBV10-3 to TRBJ2-2, with D perhaps TRBD2 (5 bases). Per germline, CDR1 ENHRY and CDR2 SYGVKD. CDR3 length: 16 amino acids. With 1 base removed from V and 3 bases from J, the gap between germline ends came to 12 bases. CDR3 bases: TGTGCCATCAGTGAGTGGATGGGAGTCGACACCGGGGAGCTGTTTTTT. It is translated as CAISEWMGVDTGELFF.

This clonotype was recorded at least ten times. The rearrangement uses TRBV6-4 and TRBJ2-7; weak D call: TRBD2 (6 bases). The germline CDR1 and CDR2 sequences are MRHNA and SNTAGT. The CDR3 totals 12 residues. V dropped 0 bases and J dropped 9 bases, with 9 bases sitting between them. CDR3 DNA sequence: TGTGCCAGCAGTGACTCGGGAGGCCGGCAGTACTTC. This codes for CASSDSGGRQYF.

As DNA, the CDR3 is TGTGCCAGCAGCCCCTCGGACCGCAGCTCCTACGAGCAGTACTTC. Translating it yields CASSPSDRSSYEQYF. The genes are TRBV7-9 and TRBJ2-7; no clear D gene. The CDR3 extends over 15 amino acids. The ends were cut back, 5 bases at V and 0 bases at J, with 14 bases in the middle. CDR1 is SEHNR and CDR2 is FQNEAQ in the germline V gene (reference sequence).

The table lists this clonotype with a count of one. The genes are TRBV20-1 and TRBJ1-4; D perhaps matches TRBD1 (6 bases). The V gene lost 0 bases and the J gene lost 7 bases, with 12 bases spanning the gap. The length of the CDR3 is 14 residues. Germline-derived CDR1 and CDR2 are DFQATT and SNEGSKA (reference sequence). In nucleotides, the CDR3 is TGCAGTGCTAGAGAAGGGGGTAGGGTTGAAAAACTGTTTTTT. Protein sequence: CSAREGGRVEKLFF.

This clonotype was detected only once. The genes are TRBV2 and TRBJ2-7; TRBD1 aligns across 7 bases. Germline V lookup: CDR1 SNHLY, CDR2 FYNNEI. The CDR3 is 13 amino acids. With V trimmed by 6 bases and J by 4 bases, 6 bases remained unmatched. The CDR3: CASRTTGVYEQYF. In DNA, the CDR3 is TGTGCCAGCAGGACAACAGGGGTTTACGAGCAGTACTTC.

This chain's CDR3 is CASTRTGDPRANVLTF. CDR3 DNA sequence: TGTGCCAGTACGCGGACAGGGGATCCTCGGGCCAACGTCCTGACTTTC. The chain recombines TRBV19 with TRBJ2-6, with 9 bases aligning to TRBD1. The trim removed 7 bases at V and 5 bases at J, leaving 9 bases unmatched. Looked up from germline, CDR1 is LNHDA and CDR2 is SQIVND (reference sequence). The CDR3 sequence is 16 residues long.

The chain recombines TRBV7-2 with TRBJ2-7, with unresolved D. The CDR3 loop spans 13 amino acids. Germline-derived CDR1 and CDR2 are SGHTA and FQGNSA. V was shortened by 7 bases and J by 2 bases, with 12 bases between the two germline ends. Written as DNA, the CDR3 is TGTGCCAGCACCACCAGATCCCCCTACGAGCAGTACTTC. This gives the protein CASTTRSPYEQYF.